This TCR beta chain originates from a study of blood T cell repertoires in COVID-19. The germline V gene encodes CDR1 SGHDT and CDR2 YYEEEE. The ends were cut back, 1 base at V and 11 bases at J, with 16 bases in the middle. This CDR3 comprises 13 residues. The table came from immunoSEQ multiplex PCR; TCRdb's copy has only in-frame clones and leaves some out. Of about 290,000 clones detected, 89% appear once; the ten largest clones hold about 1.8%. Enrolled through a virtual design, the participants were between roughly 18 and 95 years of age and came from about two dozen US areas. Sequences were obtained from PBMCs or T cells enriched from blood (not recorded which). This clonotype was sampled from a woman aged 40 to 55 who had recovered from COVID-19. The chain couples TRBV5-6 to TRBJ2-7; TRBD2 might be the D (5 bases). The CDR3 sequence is CASSLFGIQQEYF. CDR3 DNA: TGTGCCAGCAGCTTGTTCGGGATCCAGCAGGAGTACTTC.